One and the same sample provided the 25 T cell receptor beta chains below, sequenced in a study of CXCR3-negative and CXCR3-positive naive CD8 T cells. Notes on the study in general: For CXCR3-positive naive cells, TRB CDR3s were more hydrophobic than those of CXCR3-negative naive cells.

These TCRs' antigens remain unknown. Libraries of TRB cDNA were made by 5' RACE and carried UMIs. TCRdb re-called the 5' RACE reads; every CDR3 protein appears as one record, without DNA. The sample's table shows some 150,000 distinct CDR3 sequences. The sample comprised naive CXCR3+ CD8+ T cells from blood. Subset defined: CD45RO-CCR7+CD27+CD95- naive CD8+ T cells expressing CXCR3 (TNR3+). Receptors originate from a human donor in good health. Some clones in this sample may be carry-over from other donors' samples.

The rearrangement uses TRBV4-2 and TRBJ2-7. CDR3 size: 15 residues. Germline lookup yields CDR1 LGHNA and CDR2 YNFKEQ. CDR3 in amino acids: CASSQGEGSSYEQYF.

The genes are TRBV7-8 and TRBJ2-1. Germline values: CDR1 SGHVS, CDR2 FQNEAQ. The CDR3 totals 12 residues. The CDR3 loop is CASSFWASEQFF.

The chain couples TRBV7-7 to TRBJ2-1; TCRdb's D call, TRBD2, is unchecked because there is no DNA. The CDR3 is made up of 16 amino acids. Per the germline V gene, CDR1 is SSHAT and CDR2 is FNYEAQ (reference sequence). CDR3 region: CASSTGLAGPYNEQFF.

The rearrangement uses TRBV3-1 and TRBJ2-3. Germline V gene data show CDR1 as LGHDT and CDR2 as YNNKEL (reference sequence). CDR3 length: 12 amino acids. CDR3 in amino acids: CASSQELDTQYF.

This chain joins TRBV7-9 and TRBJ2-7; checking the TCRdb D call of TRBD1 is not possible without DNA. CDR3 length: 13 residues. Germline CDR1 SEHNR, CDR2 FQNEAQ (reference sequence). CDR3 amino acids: CASSFYPGYEQYF.

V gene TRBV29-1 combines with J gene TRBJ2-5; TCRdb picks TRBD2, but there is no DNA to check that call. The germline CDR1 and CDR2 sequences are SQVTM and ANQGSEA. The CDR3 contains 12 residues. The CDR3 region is CSVRLPSETQYF.

CDR3 residues: CASSGETEQPQHF. J is TRBJ1-5 and V is TRBV2. CDR1 is SNHLY and CDR2 is FYNNEI in the germline V gene. The CDR3 spans 13 residues.

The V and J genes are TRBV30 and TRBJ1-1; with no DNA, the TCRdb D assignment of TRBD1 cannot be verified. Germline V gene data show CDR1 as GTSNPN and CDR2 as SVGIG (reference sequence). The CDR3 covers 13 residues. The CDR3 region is CAWTTGLNTEAFF.

This CDR3 is CSVQERGIRGETQYF. V and J are TRBV29-1 and TRBJ2-5; there is no DNA to check the TCRdb D call of TRBD1. The CDR3 length is 15 residues. CDR1 and CDR2 from the germline V gene are SQVTM and ANQGSEA. Complete variable domain (other parts from reference TRBV29-1 and TRBJ2-5): SAVISQKPSRDICQRGTSLTIQCQVDSQVTMMFWYRQQPGQSLTLIATANQGSEATYESGFVIDKFPISRPNLTFSTLTVSNMSPEDSSIYLCSVQERGIRGETQYFGPGTRLLVL.

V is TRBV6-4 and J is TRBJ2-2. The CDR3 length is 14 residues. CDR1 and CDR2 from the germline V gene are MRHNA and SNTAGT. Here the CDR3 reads CASSVAATAGELFF.

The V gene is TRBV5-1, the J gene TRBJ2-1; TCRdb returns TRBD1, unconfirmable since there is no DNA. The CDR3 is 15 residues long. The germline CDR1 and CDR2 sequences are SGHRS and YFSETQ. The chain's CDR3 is CASSLTGTGYNEQFF. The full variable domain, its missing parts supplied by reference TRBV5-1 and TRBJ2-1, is KAGVTQTPRYLIKTRGQQVTLSCSPISGHRSVSWYQQTPGQGLQFLFEYFSETQRNKGNFPGRFSGRQFSNSRSEMNVSTLELGDSALYLCASSLTGTGYNEQFFGPGTRLTVL.

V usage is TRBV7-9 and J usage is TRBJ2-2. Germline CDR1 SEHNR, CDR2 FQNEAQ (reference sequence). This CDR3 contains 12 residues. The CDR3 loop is CASSYQTGELFF.

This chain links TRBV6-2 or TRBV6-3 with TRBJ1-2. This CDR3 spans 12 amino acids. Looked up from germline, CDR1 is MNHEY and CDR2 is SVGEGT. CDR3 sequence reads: CASSYPQMGYTF.

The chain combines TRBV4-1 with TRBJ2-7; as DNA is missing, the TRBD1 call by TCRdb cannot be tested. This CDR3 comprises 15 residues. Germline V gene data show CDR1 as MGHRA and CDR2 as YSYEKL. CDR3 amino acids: CASSQARQAPYGQYF.

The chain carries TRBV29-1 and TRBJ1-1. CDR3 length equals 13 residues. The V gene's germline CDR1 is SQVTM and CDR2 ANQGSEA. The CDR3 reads CSVEDKGNTEAFF.

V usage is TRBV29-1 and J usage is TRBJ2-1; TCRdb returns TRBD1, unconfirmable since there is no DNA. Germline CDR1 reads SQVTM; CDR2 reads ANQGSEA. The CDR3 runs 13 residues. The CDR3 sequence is CSVEKGQVNEQFF.

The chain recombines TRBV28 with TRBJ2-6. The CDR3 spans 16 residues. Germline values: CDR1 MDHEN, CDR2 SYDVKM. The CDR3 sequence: CASVTQADSGANVLTF.

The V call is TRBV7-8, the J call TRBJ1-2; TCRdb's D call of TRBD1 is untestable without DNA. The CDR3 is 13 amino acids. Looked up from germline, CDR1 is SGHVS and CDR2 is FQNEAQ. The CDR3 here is CASSLEAGAGYTF.

The CDR3 loop reads CASSWDSWSGANVLTF. This chain joins TRBV5-1 and TRBJ2-6. CDR3 length: 16 residues. Germline CDR1 reads SGHRS; CDR2 reads YFSETQ.

The CDR3 sequence is CASSDRSGGTYNEQFF. V is TRBV6-4 and J is TRBJ2-1; TCRdb designates TRBD2, a call that cannot be tested without DNA. The CDR3 covers 16 residues. CDR1 is MRHNA, CDR2 SNTAGT, per germline.

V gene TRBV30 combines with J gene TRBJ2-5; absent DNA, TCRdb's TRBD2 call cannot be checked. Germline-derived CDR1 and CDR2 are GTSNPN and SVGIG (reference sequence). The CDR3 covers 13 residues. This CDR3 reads CAWSDEGTETQYF.

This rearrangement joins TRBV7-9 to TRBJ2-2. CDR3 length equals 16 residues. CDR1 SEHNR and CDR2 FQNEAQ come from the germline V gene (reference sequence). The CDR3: CASSFTGSANTGELFF. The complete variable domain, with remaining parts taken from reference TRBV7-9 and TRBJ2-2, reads DTGVSQNPRHKITKRGQNVTFRCDPISEHNRLYWYRQTLGQGPEFLTYFQNEAQLEKSRLLSDRFSAERPKGSFSTLEIQRTEQGDSAMYLCASSFTGSANTGELFFGEGSRLTVL.

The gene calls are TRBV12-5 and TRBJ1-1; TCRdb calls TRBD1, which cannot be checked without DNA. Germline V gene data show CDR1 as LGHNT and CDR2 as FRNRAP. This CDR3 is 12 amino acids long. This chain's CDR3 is CASVWGDTEAFF.

The CDR3 here is CASSAFTGKWNTEAFF. The chain combines TRBV11-3 with TRBJ1-1; TCRdb outputs TRBD1, but without DNA this stays unchecked. The V gene's germline CDR1 is SGHNT and CDR2 YENEEA. This CDR3 region has 16 residues. The entire variable domain, with the rest obtained from reference TRBV11-3 and TRBJ1-1, is as follows: EAGVVQSPRYKIIEKKQPVAFWCNPISGHNTLYWYLQNLGQGPELLIRYENEEAVDDSQLPKDRFSAERLKGVDSTLKIQPAELGDSAVYLCASSAFTGKWNTEAFFGQGTRLTVV.

The CDR3 loop is CASIQGLETQYF. The gene calls are TRBV12-3 or TRBV12-4 and TRBJ2-5. The CDR3 has 12 residues.